This T cell receptor (beta chain) emerged from a study of graft-versus-host responses after intestinal transplantation. This CDR3 spans 14 amino acids. From germline, CDR1 is SGHTA and CDR2 FQGNSA. Trimming took 2 bases from V and 4 from J, leaving 9 bases between them. Clones were read by immunoSEQ multiplex PCR, and TCRdb kept only the in-frame ones, dropping some. There are some 15,000 clones in the sample; around 35% occur only once, and about 3.5% lies in the top ten. The clonotype was recovered from a human patient who received an intestinal transplant. The chain combines TRBV7-2 with TRBJ1-5; D is unclear. This specimen consisted of alloreactive CD4+ T cells from a mixed lymphocyte reaction culture, obtained before intestinal transplant. The subset is: CFSE-low proliferating T cells sorted from approximately 6-day pre-transplant mixed lymphocyte reaction (GvH or HvG direction). CDR3 coding DNA: TGTGCCAGCAGCTTAAAATCGGGTAATCAGCCCCAGCATTTT. This encodes CASSLKSGNQPQHF.